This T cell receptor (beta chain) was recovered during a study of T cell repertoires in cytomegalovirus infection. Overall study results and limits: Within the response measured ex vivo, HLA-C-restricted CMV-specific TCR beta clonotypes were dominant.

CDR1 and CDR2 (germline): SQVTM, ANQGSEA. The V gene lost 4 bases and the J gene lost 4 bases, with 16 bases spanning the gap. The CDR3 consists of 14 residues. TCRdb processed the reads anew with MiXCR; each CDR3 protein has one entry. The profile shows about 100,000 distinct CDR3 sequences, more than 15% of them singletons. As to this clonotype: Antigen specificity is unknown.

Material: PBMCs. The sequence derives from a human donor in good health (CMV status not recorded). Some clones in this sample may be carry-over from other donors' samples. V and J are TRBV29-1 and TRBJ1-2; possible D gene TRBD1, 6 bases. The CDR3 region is CSVGSRGESYGYTF. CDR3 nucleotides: TGCAGCGTTGGTAGCAGGGGCGAGAGCTATGGCTACACCTTC.